These 21 T cell receptor beta chains came from one sample sequenced in a study of CD8 T cells in Susac syndrome. Random hexamers were used to reverse transcribe the RNA input (roughly 0.5 to 1 ug). A single record per CDR3 protein comes from TCRdb applying MiXCR to the immunoSEQ multiplex PCR reads. Of under 150,000 distinct CDR3 sequences listed, approximately 94% are singletons. Input material: CD4+ T cells from PBMCs. The source of these receptors is a human donor with multiple sclerosis.

V usage is TRBV7-8 and J usage is TRBJ1-1; tentatively, D is TRBD1 (6 bases). The ends were cut back, 5 bases at V and 3 bases at J, with 16 bases in the middle. This CDR3 contains 15 residues. Germline loops: CDR1 SGHVS, CDR2 FQNEAQ. The CDR3 loop reads CASSRRTVGDTEAFF. As DNA, the CDR3 is TGTGCCAGCAGCCGTAGGACAGTAGGTGACACTGAAGCTTTCTTT. Looking up the rest from reference TRBV7-8 and TRBJ1-1 gives the full variable domain: GAGVSQSPRYKVAKRGQDVALRCDPISGHVSLFWYQQALGQGPEFLTYFQNEAQLDKSGLPSDRFFAERPEGSVSTLKIQRTQQEDSAVYLCASSRRTVGDTEAFFGQGTRLTVV.

The chain is built from TRBV12-3 or TRBV12-4 and TRBJ2-1; 7 nucleotides agree with TRBD2. The CDR3 contains 12 residues. The CDR3 is CVTVAGNNEQFF. CDR3 DNA sequence: TGTGTCACCGTAGCGGGCAACAATGAGCAGTTCTTC.

This sequence joins TRBV18 and TRBJ2-1; D is tentatively TRBD1 or TRBD2 (5 bases each). V was shortened by 3 bases and J by 7 bases, with 19 bases between the two germline ends. The CDR3 covers 16 residues. Germline V gene lookup returns CDR1 KGHSH and CDR2 LQKENI. CDR3 DNA: TGTGCCAGCTCACCGGAGCGGACATCCCCGAGGAATGAGCAGTTCTTC. Protein: CASSPERTSPRNEQFF.

The V and J genes are TRBV30 and TRBJ1-2; the D is unclear. Germline lookup yields CDR1 GTSNPN and CDR2 SVGIG (reference sequence). The CDR3 runs 16 residues. V lost 0 bases, J lost 0 bases, and 14 bases lay in between. The CDR3 spells CAWSVRPGNANYGYTF. The CDR3 DNA follows: TGTGCCTGGAGTGTAAGGCCGGGGAACGCTAACTATGGCTACACCTTC.

V gene TRBV5-4 combines with J gene TRBJ1-4, with 7 bases that match TRBD1. CDR3 length: 14 amino acids. Trimming took 2 bases from V and 3 from J; bases not matched to a gene: 1. In germline, CDR1 is SGHNT, CDR2 YYREEE (reference sequence). The CDR3, as DNA: TGTGCCAGCAGCTTCGGGACAGCTAATGAAAAACTGTTTTTT. The encoded protein is CASSFGTANEKLFF. Combining the CDR3 with reference TRBV5-4 and TRBJ1-4 gives the whole variable domain ETGVTQSPTHLIKTRGQQVTLRCSSQSGHNTVSWYQQALGQGPQFIFQYYREEENGRGNFPPRFSGLQFPNYSSELNVNALELDDSALYLCASSFGTANEKLFFGSGTQLSVL.

This chain connects TRBV30 to TRBJ1-1, with D tentatively TRBD1 (5 bases). V lost 5 bases to trimming and J lost 6 bases, with 10 bases between them. The CDR3 is 11 amino acids. Germline V CDR1 and CDR2: GTSNPN, SVGIG (reference sequence). As DNA, the CDR3 is TGTGCCTGGCGAACAGGAGCTGAAGCTTTCTTT. The encoded protein is CAWRTGAEAFF.

The chain is built from TRBV3-1 and TRBJ2-3; the D call may be TRBD1 or TRBD2 (6 bases each). Germline values: CDR1 LGHDT, CDR2 YNNKEL (reference sequence). This CDR3 contains 18 residues. Trimming left V 1 base short and J 3 bases short, with 20 bases between. Here the CDR3 reads CASSQVWKGEDGTDTQYF. The CDR3 bases are TGTGCCAGCAGCCAAGTTTGGAAGGGGGAGGACGGAACAGATACGCAGTATTTT.

In this sample, this clonotype turned up once. Here the CDR3 reads CATIFPAQHF. The DNA of the CDR3 is TGCGCCACGATCTTCCCCGCCCAGCATTTT. This chain joins TRBV23-1 and TRBJ1-5; D gene unclear. TRBV23-1 is sorted into the ORF group, with uncertain function. The CDR3 is made up of 10 amino acids. V shed 10 bases and J shed 11 bases, with 12 bases lying between them.

This sequence joins TRBV2 and TRBJ1-2; D is unclear. This CDR3 is built from 13 residues. Trimming took off 0 bases at V and 4 bases at J, with 6 bases between the two ends. Germline CDR1 reads SNHLY; CDR2 reads FYNNEI. DNA of the CDR3: TGTGCCAGCAGTGAAGCGCGCCCCTATGGCTACACCTTC. Translating gives CASSEARPYGYTF.

This sequence joins TRBV6-6 and TRBJ1-2, with 8 bases aligning to TRBD1. CDR1 is MNHNY, CDR2 SVGAGI, per germline (reference sequence). The CDR3 has 14 amino acids. After removal of 8 bases from V and 8 bases from J, the junction contained 13 bases not matched to a gene. CDR3 DNA sequence: TGTGCCAGCTCCGAGGGCAGGGGGCGGCAGGGCTACACCTTC. It yields the protein CASSEGRGRQGYTF.

The CDR3 loop reads CASTEVGASGSSYNEQFF. The CDR3 DNA reads as TGTGCCAGCACCGAGGTGGGGGCTAGCGGCAGCTCCTACAATGAGCAGTTCTTC. The chain recombines TRBV11-2 with TRBJ2-1; D is perhaps TRBD2 (7 bases). The V and J ends lost 7 bases and 0 bases respectively, with 22 bases between them. The germline CDR1 and CDR2 sequences are SGHAT and FQNNGV. CDR3 length: 18 amino acids.

This rearrangement joins TRBV12-3 or TRBV12-4 to TRBJ1-1; D call uncertain. The V and J ends lost 3 bases and 3 bases respectively, with 11 bases between them. The CDR3 is 14 residues long. CDR3 region: CASSLSSGYTEAFF. The CDR3 bases are TGTGCCAGCAGTTTGAGTTCCGGGTACACTGAAGCTTTCTTT.

The chain is built from TRBV28 and TRBJ1-5, with a weak D call TRBD1 (6 bases). Germline CDR1 is MDHEN and CDR2 is SYDVKM. Trimming took 4 bases from V and 2 from J, leaving 12 bases between them. This CDR3 has 15 amino acids. CDR3: CASSSLGGGNQPQHF. The CDR3 DNA reads TGTGCCAGCAGTTCTCTCGGGGGCGGCAATCAGCCCCAGCATTTT.

The rearrangement links TRBV29-1 to TRBJ1-2, with D possibly being TRBD1 (5 bases). Trimming stripped 1 base from V and 1 base from J, with 13 bases between. Germline-derived CDR1 and CDR2 are SQVTM and ANQGSEA. CDR3 length: 15 amino acids. The chain's CDR3 is CSVEGPGKSNYGYTF. CDR3 in DNA: TGCAGCGTTGAAGGCCCAGGGAAGAGTAACTATGGCTACACCTTC.

The V gene is TRBV7-6, the J gene TRBJ1-5, with no clear D. Germline CDR1 is SGHVS and CDR2 is FNYEAQ. Trimming took off 5 bases at V and 7 bases at J, with 12 bases between the two ends. The CDR3 totals 13 residues. CDR3 residues: CASSPTVNQPQHF. CDR3 nucleotides: TGTGCCAGCAGCCCCACCGTTAACCAGCCCCAGCATTTT.

This rearrangement joins TRBV5-1 to TRBJ2-7; no firm D call. This CDR3 comprises 13 residues. Between the trimmed V and J ends, which lost 3 bases and 2 bases, there was a span of 9 bases. Per germline, CDR1 SGHRS and CDR2 YFSETQ. The CDR3 DNA is TGCGCCAGCAGCTACGACTCCACCTACGAGCAGTACTTC. Its protein is CASSYDSTYEQYF.

The chain employs TRBV7-2 and TRBJ2-7; D is unresolved. This CDR3 region has 15 residues. Trimming cost V 5 bases and J 0 bases, with 14 bases left between them. Germline CDR1 SGHTA, CDR2 FQGNSA. The CDR3 region has the DNA TGTGCCAGCAGCCTTACGGTAACTAACTCCTACGAGCAGTACTTC. Amino acid sequence: CASSLTVTNSYEQYF.

The chain uses TRBV5-4 and TRBJ2-1; D may match TRBD1 or TRBD2 (5 bases each). Trimming left V 0 bases short and J 3 bases short, with 10 bases between. CDR3 size: 15 residues. Per germline, CDR1 SGHNT and CDR2 YYREEE (reference sequence). CDR3 protein: CASSLDGTYYNEQFF. CDR3 bases: TGTGCCAGCAGCTTGGATGGGACCTACTACAATGAGCAGTTCTTC.

V gene TRBV5-1 combines with J gene TRBJ2-1, with D tentatively TRBD1 (5 bases). The CDR3 extends over 15 amino acids. Germline loops: CDR1 SGHRS, CDR2 YFSETQ. V lost 1 base, J lost 2 bases, and 10 bases lay in between. CDR3 nucleotide sequence: TGCGCCAGCAGCTTGCAGGGTTTGGCCTACAATGAGCAGTTCTTC. Its protein product is CASSLQGLAYNEQFF.

The chain links TRBV11-2 to TRBJ1-3; TRBD1 might be the D (5 bases). The V end lost 5 bases, the J end lost 0 bases, and 11 bases lay between the germline ends. The CDR3 is made up of 15 amino acids. Looked up from germline, CDR1 is SGHAT and CDR2 is FQNNGV. CDR3 sequence reads: CASSPRGVSGNTIYF. The CDR3 nucleotides read TGTGCCAGCAGCCCGCGAGGGGTCTCTGGAAACACCATATATTTT.

The rearrangement uses TRBV5-1 and TRBJ2-1, with D possibly called TRBD1 or TRBD2 (6 bases each). V shed 4 bases and J shed 7 bases, with 9 bases lying between them. The V gene's germline CDR1 is SGHRS and CDR2 YFSETQ. The CDR3 is 12 amino acids. As DNA, the CDR3 is TGCGCCAGCAGCCGGGGGCAGAATGAGCAGTTCTTC. Translated: CASSRGQNEQFF.